The sequence of this TCR beta chain was determined in a study of blood T cell repertoires in COVID-19. Study details: T cells, B-cell-depleted T cells, or PBMCs provided the cDNA or gDNA that served as material.

The CDR3 runs 16 residues. V dropped 4 bases and J dropped 2 bases, with 17 bases sitting between them. In germline, CDR1 is MNHEY, CDR2 SVGEGT. In the authors' workflow: Reference gene primer amplification in the assay estimated nucleated cell counts. Here immunoSEQ multiplex PCR was the method, and the copy in TCRdb shows in-frame clones only, minus some. The DNA was the basis for D and trimming; V, J and clone size are from that table. The data contain some 330,000 clones, 70% to 90% of them singletons. The receptor's source is a woman in her forties or fifties with active or convalescent COVID-19. This sequence joins TRBV6-2 or TRBV6-3 and TRBJ2-5; D may be TRBD2 (6 bases). Specimen: peripheral blood. Written as DNA, the CDR3 is TGTGCCAGCAGTTCACGAATAGCGGATGCTCAAGAGACCCAGTACTTC. It encodes CASSSRIADAQETQYF.